The clone carrying this T cell receptor (beta chain) was seen a few times. Antigen: not known. Using its own MiXCR run on the 5' RACE reads, TCRdb lists one record per CDR3 protein. The data contain approximately 40,000 distinct CDR3 sequences, around 13% of them seen just once; the ten biggest clones take up 55% to 60%. These data belong to a study of spatial heterogeneity in lung cancer. Study-level background: Consistent detection of more beta-chain than alpha-chain sequences was observed. The mean occurrence of each unique TCR and UMI combination in raw reads exceeded ten.

Overall study results and limits: Blood contained ubiquitous expanded tumor TCRs more at resection than at follow-up.

Noted time point: sample taken at primary tumor resection. Unsorted whole RNA samples from tumor, nontumor lung or frozen PBMC were sequenced. The donor population consisted of just over 70 patients with untreated, early-stage non-small cell lung cancer. The sequenced sample was PBMCs, obtained at surgery. The clonotype originates from a male donor with early-stage non-small cell lung cancer.

CDR3 region: CATSRAPTGGVDTQYF. CDR3 bases: TGTGCCACCAGCAGAGCGCCGACAGGGGGTGTAGATACGCAGTATTTT. This chain connects TRBV15 to TRBJ2-3, with 9 bases that match TRBD1. The CDR3 is made up of 16 amino acids. Germline CDR1 and CDR2: LNHNV and YYDKDF (reference sequence). V dropped 1 base and J dropped 5; count of bases not matched to a gene: 7.